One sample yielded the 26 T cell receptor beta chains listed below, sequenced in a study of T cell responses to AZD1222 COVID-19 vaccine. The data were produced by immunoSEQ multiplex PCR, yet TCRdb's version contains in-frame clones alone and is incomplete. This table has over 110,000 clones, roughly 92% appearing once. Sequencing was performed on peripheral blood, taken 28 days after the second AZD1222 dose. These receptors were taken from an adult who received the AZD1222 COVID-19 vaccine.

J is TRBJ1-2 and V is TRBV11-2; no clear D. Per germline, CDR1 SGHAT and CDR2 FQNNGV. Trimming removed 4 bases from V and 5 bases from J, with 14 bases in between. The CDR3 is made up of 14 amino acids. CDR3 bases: TGTGCCAGCAGCTCACTGATGAGAGAGTATGGCTACACCTTC. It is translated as CASSSLMREYGYTF.

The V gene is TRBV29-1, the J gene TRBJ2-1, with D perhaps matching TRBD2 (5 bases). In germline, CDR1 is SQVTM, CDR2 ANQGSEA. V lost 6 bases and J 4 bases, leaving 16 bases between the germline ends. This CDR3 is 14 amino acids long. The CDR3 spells CSVPPEGAYNEQFF. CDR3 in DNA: TGCAGCGTCCCGCCTGAGGGAGCATACAATGAGCAGTTCTTC.

The CDR3: CAFSYLGTNEKLFF. The CDR3 DNA reads TGTGCCTTCAGTTATTTGGGCACAAATGAAAAACTGTTTTTT. The chain joins TRBV30 to TRBJ1-4; D remains ambiguous. Germline CDR1 is GTSNPN and CDR2 is SVGIG (reference sequence). With 7 bases removed from V and 5 bases from J, the gap between germline ends came to 17 bases. The CDR3 sequence is 14 residues long.

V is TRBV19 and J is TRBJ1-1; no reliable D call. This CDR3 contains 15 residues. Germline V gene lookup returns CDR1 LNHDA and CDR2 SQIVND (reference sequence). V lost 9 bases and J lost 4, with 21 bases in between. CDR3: CASTFPGGIGTEAFF. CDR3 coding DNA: TGTGCCAGCACCTTTCCGGGAGGGATCGGCACTGAAGCTTTCTTT.

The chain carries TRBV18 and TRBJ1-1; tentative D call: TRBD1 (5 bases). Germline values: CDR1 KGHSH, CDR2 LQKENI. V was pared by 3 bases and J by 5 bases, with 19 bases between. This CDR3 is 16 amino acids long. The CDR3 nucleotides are TGTGCCAGCTCACCGGGGGAGGGCCGATTGGGGACTGAAGCTTTCTTT. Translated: CASSPGEGRLGTEAFF.

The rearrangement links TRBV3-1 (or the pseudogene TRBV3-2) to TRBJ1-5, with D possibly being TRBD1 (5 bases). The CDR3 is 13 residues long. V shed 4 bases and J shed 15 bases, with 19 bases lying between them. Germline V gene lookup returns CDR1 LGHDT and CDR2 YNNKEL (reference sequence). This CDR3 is CASSRQSAPPSHF. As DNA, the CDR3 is TGTGCCAGCAGCCGACAGTCCGCCCCCCCCTCGCATTTT.

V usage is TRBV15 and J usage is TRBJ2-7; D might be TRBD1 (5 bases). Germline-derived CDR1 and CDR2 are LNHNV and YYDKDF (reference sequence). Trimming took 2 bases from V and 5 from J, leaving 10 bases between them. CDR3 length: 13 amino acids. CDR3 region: CATSRQQDHEQYF. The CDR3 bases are TGTGCCACCAGCAGACAACAGGATCACGAGCAGTACTTC. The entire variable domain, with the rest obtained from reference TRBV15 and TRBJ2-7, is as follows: DAMVIQNPRYQVTQFGKPVTLSCSQTLNHNVMYWYQQKSSQAPKLLFHYYDKDFNNEADTPDNFQSRRPNTSFCFLDIRSPGLGDTAMYLCATSRQQDHEQYFGPGTRLTVT.

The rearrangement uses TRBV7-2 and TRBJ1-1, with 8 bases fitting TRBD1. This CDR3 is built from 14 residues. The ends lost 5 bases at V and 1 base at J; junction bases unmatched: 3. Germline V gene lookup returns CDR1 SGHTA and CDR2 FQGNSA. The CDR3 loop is CASSGRGPNTEAFF. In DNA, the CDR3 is TGTGCCAGCAGCGGCAGGGGGCCGAACACTGAAGCTTTCTTT.

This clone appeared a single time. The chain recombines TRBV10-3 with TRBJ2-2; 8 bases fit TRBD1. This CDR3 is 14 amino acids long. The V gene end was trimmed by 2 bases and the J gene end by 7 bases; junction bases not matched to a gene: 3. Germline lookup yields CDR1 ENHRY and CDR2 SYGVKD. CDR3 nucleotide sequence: TGTGCCATCAGTGAGGCAGGGGGCATCGGGGAGCTGTTTTTT. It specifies CAISEAGGIGELFF.

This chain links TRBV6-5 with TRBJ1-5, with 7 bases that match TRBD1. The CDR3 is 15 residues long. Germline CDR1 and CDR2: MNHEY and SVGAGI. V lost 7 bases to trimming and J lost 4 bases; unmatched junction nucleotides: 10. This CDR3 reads CASTWTGSGNQPQHF. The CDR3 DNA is TGTGCCAGCACGTGGACAGGATCTGGGAATCAGCCCCAGCATTTT.

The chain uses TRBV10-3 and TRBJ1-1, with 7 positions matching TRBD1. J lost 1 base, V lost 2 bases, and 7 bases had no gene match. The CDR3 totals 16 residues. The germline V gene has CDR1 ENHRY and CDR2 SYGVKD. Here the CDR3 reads CAISERWAGGNTEAFF. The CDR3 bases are TGTGCCATCAGTGAGAGGTGGGCAGGGGGGAACACTGAAGCTTTCTTT.

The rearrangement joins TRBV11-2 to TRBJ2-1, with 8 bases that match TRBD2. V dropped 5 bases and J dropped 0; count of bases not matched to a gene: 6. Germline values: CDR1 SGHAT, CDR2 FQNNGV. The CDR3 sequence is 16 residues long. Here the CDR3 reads CASSRGGLSSYNEQFF. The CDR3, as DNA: TGTGCCAGCAGCCGGGGGGGGCTTAGCTCCTACAATGAGCAGTTCTTC.

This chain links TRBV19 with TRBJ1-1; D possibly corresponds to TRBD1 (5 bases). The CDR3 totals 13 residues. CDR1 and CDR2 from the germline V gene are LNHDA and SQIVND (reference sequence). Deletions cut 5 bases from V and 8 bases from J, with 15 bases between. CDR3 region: CASSPRTTLEAFF. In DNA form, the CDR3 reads TGTGCCAGTAGTCCTCGGACAACCCTCGAAGCTTTCTTT.

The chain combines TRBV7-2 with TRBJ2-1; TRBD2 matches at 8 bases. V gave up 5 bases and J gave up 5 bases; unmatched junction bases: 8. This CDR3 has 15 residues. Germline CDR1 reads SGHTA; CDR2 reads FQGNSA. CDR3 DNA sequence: TGTGCCAGCAGCCTCGGGGCTAGCGGGCACAATGAGCAGTTCTTC. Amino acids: CASSLGASGHNEQFF. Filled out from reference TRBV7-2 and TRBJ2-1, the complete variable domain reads GAGVSQSPSNKVTEKGKDVELRCDPISGHTALYWYRQSLGQGLEFLIYFQGNSAPDKSGLPSDRFSAERTGGSVSTLTIQRTQQEDSAVYLCASSLGASGHNEQFFGPGTRLTVL.

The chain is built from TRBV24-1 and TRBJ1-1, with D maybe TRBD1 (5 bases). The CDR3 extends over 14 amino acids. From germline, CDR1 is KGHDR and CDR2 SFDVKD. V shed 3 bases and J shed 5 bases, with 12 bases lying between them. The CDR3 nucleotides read TGTGCCACCAGTGATAGGGGCGCGGGAACTGAAGCTTTCTTT. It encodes CATSDRGAGTEAFF.

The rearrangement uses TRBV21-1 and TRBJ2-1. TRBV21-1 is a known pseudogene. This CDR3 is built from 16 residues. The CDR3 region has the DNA TGTGCCAGCAGCAAAGCGCGCCCGGACCTTTACAATGAGCAGTTCTTC. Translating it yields CASSKARPDLYNEQFF.

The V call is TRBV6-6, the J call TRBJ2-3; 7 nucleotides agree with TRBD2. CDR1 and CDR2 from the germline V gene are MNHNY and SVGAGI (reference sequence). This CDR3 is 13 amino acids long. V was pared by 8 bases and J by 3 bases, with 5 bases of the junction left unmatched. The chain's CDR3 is CASGGGGTDTQYF. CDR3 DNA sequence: TGTGCCAGCGGTGGCGGGGGTACAGATACGCAGTATTTT.

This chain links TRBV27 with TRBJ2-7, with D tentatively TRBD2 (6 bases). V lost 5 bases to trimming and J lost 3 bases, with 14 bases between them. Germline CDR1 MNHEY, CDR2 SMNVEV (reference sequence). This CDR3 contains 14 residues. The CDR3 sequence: CASSPGGAFYEQYV. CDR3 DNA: TGTGCCAGCAGTCCCGGCGGGGCCTTCTACGAGCAGTACGTC.

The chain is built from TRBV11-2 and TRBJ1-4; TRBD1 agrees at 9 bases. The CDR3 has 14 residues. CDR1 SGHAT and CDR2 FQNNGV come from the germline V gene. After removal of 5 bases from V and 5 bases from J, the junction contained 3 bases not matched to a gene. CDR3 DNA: TGTGCCAGCAGCACCGGACAGGGGAATGAAAAACTGTTTTTT. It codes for CASSTGQGNEKLFF.

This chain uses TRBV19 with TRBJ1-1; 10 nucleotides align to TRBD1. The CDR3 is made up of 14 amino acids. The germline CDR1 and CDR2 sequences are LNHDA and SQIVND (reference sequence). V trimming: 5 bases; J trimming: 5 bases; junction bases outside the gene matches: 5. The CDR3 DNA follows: TGTGCCAGTAGTCGATGGACAGGGGGGACTGAAGCTTTCTTT. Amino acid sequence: CASSRWTGGTEAFF.

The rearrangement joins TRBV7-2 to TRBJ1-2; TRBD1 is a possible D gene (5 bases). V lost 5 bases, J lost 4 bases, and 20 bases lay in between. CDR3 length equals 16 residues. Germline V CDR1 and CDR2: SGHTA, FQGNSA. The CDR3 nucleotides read TGTGCCAGCAGCCCCACAGGTTCCCATGGGGGCTATGGCTACACCTTC. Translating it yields CASSPTGSHGGYGYTF.

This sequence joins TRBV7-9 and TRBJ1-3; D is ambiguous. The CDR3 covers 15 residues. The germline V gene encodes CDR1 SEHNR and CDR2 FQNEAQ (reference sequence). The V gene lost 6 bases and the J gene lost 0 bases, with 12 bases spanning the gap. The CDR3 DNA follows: TGTGCCAGCAGGTTTTCCCGGGACTCTGGAAACACCATATATTTT. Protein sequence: CASRFSRDSGNTIYF.

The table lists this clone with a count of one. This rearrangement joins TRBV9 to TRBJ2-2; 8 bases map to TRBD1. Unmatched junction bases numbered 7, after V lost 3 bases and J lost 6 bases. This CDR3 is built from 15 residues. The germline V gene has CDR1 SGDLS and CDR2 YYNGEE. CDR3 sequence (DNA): TGTGCCAGCAGCGCACCAGGGGGCTTGGCCGGGGAGCTGTTTTTT. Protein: CASSAPGGLAGELFF. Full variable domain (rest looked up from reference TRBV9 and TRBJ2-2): DSGVTQTPKHLITATGQRVTLRCSPRSGDLSVYWYQQSLDQGLQFLIQYYNGEERAKGNILERFSAQQFPDLHSELNLSSLELGDSALYFCASSAPGGLAGELFFGEGSRLTVL.

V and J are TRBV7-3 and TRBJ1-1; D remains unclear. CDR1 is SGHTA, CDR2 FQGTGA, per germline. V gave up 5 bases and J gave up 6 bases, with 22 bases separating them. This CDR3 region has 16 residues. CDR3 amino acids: CASSLLGIGVLAEAFF. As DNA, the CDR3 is TGTGCCAGCAGCCTCCTCGGAATCGGTGTGCTGGCTGAAGCTTTCTTT.

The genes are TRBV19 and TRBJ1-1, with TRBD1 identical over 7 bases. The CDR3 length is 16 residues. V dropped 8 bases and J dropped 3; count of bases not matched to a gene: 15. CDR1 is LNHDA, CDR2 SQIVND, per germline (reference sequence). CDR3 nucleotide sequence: TGTGCCAGTGCCATCCCGACCGCCAGGGGGTACACTGAAGCTTTCTTT. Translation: CASAIPTARGYTEAFF. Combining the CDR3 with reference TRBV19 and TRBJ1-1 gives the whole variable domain DGGITQSPKYLFRKEGQNVTLSCEQNLNHDAMYWYRQDPGQGLRLIYYSQIVNDFQKGDIAEGYSVSREKKESFPLTVTSAQKNPTAFYLCASAIPTARGYTEAFFGQGTRLTVV.

This chain's CDR3 is CASSQGGWGPGNEQFF. In DNA, the CDR3 is TGCGCCAGCAGCCAAGGGGGTTGGGGGCCTGGCAATGAGCAGTTCTTC. This chain links TRBV4-1 with TRBJ2-1; D possibly corresponds to TRBD1 (6 bases). The CDR3 runs to 16 residues. Trimming cost V 1 base and J 6 bases, with 16 bases left between them. Germline V gene data show CDR1 as MGHRA and CDR2 as YSYEKL.